The clone carrying this T cell receptor beta chain was counted at least ten times. Its cognate antigen is unknown. Nobody among the patients had been given any treatment before thyroid surgery. The CDR3 contains 11 residues. The germline CDR1 and CDR2 sequences are SGHAT and FQNNGV. V was shortened by 4 bases and J by 8 bases, with 6 bases between the two germline ends. This specimen belongs to a study of metastatic and nonmetastatic thyroid tumors. Broader study findings: Patients with malignant thyroid tumors reportedly had significantly higher TCR beta diversity than those with benign nodules, in blood and tumor.

TCRdb called clones again from the PCR reads with MiXCR. This sample has 55,000 to 75,000 clones, with around 20% found just once. J is TRBJ2-4 and V is TRBV11-2; D is unclear. This receptor was identified in a female donor with papillary thyroid cancer or a benign thyroid nodule (not recorded which). Some clones in this sample may be carry-over from other donors' samples. The sequenced sample was blood. The CDR3 DNA reads as TGTGCCAGCAGCTCGTGGGACATTCAGTACTTC. Amino acids: CASSSWDIQYF.